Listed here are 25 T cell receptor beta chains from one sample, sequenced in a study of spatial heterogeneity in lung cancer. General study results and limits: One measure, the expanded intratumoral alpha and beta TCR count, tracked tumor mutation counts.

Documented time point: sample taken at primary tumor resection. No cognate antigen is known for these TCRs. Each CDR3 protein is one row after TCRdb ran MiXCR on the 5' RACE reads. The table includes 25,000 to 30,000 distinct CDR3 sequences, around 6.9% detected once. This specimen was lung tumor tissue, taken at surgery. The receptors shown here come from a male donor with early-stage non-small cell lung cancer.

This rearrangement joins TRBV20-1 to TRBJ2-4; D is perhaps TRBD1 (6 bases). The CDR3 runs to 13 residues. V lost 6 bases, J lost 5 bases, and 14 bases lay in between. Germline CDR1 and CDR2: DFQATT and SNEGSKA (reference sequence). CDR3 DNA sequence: TGCAGTGCCGCCGTTACAGGGCAAAACATTCAGTACTTC. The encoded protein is CSAAVTGQNIQYF.

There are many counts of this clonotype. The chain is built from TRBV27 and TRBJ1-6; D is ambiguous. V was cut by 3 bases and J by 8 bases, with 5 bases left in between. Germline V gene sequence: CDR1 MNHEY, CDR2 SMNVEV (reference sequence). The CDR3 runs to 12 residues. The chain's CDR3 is CASSFRDSPLHF. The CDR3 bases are TGTGCCAGCAGTTTTCGGGATTCACCCCTCCACTTT.

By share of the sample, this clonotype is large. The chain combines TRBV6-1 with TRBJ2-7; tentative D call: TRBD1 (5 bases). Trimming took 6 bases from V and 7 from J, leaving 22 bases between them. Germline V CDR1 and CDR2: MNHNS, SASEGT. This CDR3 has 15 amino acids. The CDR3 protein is CASRMDGAPLGEQYF. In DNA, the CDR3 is TGTGCCAGCAGAATGGATGGGGCCCCTCTTGGAGAGCAGTACTTC.

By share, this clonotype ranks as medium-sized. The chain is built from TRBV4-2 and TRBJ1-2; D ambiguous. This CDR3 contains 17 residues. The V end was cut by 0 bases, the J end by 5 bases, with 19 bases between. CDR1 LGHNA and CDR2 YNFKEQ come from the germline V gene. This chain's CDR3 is CASSQDSKDGVWYGYTF. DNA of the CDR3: TGTGCCAGCAGCCAAGATAGCAAAGACGGCGTATGGTATGGCTACACCTTC.

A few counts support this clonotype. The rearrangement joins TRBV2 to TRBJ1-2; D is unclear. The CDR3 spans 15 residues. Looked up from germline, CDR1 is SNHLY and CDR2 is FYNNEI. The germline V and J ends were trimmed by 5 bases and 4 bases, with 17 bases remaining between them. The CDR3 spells CASSPTVSVLYGYTF. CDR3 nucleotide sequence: TGTGCCAGCAGTCCCACAGTCTCCGTTCTCTATGGCTACACCTTC.

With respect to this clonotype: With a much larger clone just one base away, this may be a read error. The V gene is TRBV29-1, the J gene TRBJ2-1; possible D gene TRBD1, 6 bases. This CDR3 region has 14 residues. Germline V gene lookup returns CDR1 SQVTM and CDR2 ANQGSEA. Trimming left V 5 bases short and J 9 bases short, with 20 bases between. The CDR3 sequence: CSVSGAQGQSEQFF. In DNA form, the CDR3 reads TGCAGCGTTTCAGGGGCGCAGGGGCAATCTGAGCAGTTCTTC.

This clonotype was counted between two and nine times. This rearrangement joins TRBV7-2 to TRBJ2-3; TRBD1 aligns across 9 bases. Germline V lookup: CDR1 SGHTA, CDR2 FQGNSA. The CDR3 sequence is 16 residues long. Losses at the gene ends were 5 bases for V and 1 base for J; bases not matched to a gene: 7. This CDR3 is CASSKQTGGGTDTQYF. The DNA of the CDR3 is TGTGCCAGCAGCAAACAGACAGGGGGTGGCACAGATACGCAGTATTTT. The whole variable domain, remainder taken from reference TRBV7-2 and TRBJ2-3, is GAGVSQSPSNKVTEKGKDVELRCDPISGHTALYWYRQSLGQGLEFLIYFQGNSAPDKSGLPSDRFSAERTGGSVSTLTIQRTQQEDSAVYLCASSKQTGGGTDTQYFGPGTRLTVL.

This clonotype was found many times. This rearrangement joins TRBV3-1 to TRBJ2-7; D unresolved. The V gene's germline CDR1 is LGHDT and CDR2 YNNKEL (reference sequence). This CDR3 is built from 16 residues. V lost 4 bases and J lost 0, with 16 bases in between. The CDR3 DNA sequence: TGTGCCAGCAGCCCCCATGGGCCCGGATTCTCCTACGAGCAGTACTTC. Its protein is CASSPHGPGFSYEQYF.

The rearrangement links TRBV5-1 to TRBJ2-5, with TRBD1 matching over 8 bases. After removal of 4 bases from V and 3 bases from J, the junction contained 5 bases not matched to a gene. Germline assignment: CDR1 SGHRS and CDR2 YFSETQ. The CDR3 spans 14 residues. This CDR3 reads CASSRLTGEETQYF. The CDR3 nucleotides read TGCGCCAGCAGCCGATTGACAGGGGAAGAGACCCAGTACTTC.

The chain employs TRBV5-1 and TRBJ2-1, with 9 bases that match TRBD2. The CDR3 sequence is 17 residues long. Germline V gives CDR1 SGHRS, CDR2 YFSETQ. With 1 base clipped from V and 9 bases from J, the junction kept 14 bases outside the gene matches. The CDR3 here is CASSLPSRGGSVSEQFF. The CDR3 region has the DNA TGCGCCAGCAGCTTGCCATCGCGGGGGGGCAGCGTGAGTGAGCAGTTCTTC.

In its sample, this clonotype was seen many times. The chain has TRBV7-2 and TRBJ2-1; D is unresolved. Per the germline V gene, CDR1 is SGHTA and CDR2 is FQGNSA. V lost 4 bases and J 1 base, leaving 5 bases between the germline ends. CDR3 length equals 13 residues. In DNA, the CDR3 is TGTGCCAGCAGCTCCCAATCCTACAATGAGCAGTTCTTC. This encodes CASSSQSYNEQFF.

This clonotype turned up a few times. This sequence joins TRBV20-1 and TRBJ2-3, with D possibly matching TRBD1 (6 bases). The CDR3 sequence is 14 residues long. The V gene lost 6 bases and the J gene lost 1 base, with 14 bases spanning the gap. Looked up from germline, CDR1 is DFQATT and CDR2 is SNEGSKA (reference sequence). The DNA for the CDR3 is TGCAGTGCGGCCCTCAGGGGAGGCACAGATACGCAGTATTTT. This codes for CSAALRGGTDTQYF.

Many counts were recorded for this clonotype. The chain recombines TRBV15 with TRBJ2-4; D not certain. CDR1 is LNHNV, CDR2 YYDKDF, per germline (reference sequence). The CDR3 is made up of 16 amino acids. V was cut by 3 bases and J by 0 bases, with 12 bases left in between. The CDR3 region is CATSRDRPLAKNIQYF. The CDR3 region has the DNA TGTGCCACCAGCAGGGACCGCCCTCTAGCCAAAAACATTCAGTACTTC.

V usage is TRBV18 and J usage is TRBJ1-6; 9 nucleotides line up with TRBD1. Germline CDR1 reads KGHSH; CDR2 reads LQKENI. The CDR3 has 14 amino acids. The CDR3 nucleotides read TGTGCGACCCGGACACAGGGGGCGAATTCACCCCTCCACTTT. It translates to CATRTQGANSPLHF.

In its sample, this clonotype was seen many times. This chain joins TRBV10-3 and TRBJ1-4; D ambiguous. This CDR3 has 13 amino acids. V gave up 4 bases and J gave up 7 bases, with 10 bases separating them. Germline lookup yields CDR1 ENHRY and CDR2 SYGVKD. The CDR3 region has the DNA TGTGCCATCAGTGTTCAGGAGGGTGAAAAACTGTTTTTT. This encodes CAISVQEGEKLFF.

CDR3 in amino acids: CASSSKRLPGETQYF. The CDR3 DNA reads TGTGCCAGCAGCTCGAAGCGACTACCAGGGGAGACCCAGTACTTC. V and J are TRBV5-4 and TRBJ2-5, with D tentatively TRBD1 or TRBD2 (5 bases each). The CDR3 sequence is 15 residues long. Trimming removed 3 bases at V and 5 bases at J, with 17 bases between. CDR1 is SGHNT and CDR2 is YYREEE in the germline V gene (reference sequence).

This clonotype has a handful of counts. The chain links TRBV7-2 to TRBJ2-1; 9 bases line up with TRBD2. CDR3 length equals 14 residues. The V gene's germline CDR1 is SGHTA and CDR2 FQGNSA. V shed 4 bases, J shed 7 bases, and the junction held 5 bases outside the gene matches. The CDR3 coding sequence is TGTGCCAGCAGCTCGCGGACTAGCGTGAATGAGCAGTTCTTC. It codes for CASSSRTSVNEQFF.

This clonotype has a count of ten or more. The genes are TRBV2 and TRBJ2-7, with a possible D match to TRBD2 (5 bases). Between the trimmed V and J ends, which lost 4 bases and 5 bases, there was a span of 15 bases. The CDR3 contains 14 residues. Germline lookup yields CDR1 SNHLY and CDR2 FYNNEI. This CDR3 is CASSVRESGHEQYF. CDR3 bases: TGTGCCAGCAGTGTTCGGGAATCCGGGCACGAGCAGTACTTC.

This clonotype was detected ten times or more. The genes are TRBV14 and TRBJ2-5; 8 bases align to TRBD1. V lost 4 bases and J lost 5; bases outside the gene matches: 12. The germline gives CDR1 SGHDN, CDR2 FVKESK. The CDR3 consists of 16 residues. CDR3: CASSRGQGLGGETQYF. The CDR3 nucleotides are TGTGCCAGCAGCCGAGGACAGGGCTTAGGCGGGGAGACCCAGTACTTC.

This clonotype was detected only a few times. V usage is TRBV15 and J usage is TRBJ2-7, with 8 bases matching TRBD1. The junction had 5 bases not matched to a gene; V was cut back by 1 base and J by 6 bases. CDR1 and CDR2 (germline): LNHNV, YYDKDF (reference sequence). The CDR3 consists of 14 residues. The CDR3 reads CATSRVRTGSEQYF. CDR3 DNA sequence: TGTGCCACCAGCAGAGTAAGGACAGGGAGCGAGCAGTACTTC.

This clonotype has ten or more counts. CDR3 amino acids: CASSFRPGQGIGGYTF. The DNA for the CDR3 is TGCGCCAGCAGCTTCCGACCGGGACAGGGCATCGGGGGCTACACCTTC. J is TRBJ1-2 and V is TRBV5-1; 9 positions match TRBD1. This CDR3 is 16 amino acids long. The germline V gene has CDR1 SGHRS and CDR2 YFSETQ. The ends lost 2 bases at V and 8 bases at J; junction bases unmatched: 13.

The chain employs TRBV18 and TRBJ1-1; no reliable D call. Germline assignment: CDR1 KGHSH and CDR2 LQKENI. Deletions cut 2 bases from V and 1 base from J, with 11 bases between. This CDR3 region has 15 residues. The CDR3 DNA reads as TGTGCCAGCTCACCAATGTCCCCGCGGAACACTGAAGCTTTCTTT. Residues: CASSPMSPRNTEAFF.

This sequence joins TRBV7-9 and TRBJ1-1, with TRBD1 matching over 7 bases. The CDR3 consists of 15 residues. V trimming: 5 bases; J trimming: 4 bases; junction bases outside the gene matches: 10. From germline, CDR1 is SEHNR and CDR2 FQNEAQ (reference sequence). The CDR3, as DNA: TGTGCCAGCAGCCCTCCTGCAGGGGGTCGCACTGAAGCTTTCTTT. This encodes CASSPPAGGRTEAFF.

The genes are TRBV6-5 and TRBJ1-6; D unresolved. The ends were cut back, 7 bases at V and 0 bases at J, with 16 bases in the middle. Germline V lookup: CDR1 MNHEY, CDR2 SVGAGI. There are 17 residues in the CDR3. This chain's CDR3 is CASKADRTGSYNSPLHF. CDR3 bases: TGTGCCAGCAAGGCGGATAGAACTGGCTCCTATAATTCACCCCTCCACTTT.

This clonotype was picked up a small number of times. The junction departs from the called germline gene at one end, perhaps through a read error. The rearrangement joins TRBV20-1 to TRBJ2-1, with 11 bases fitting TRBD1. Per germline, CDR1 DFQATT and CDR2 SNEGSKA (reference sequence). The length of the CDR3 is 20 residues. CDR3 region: CSAGDVIGTGGVGLNNEQFF. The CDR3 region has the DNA TGCAGTGCTGGAGATGTCATCGGGACAGGGGGTGTCGGCCTTAACAATGAGCAGTTCTTC.